The 25 T cell receptor beta chains listed next were all sequenced from one sample in a study of blood T cell repertoires in COVID-19. Measured with immunoSEQ multiplex PCR; TCRdb has only the in-frame clones, and not every one. The table records about 200,000 clones, roughly 90% of them present only once. The source material was PBMCs or T cells enriched from blood (not recorded which). These receptors were taken from a woman aged 18-30 years who had recovered from COVID-19.

CDR3 amino acids: CASSNGQGASQPQHF. CDR3 nucleotides: TGTGCCAGCAGCAACGGACAGGGGGCCAGTCAGCCCCAGCATTTT. The chain is built from TRBV5-5 and TRBJ1-5; 11 nucleotides line up with TRBD1. Germline CDR1 reads SGHKS; CDR2 reads YYEKEE (reference sequence). The V and J ends lost 4 bases and 6 bases, in that order; junction bases with no gene match: 6. There are 15 residues in the CDR3. The full variable domain, rest sourced from reference TRBV5-5 and TRBJ1-5, is DAGVTQSPTHLIKTRGQQVTLRCSPISGHKSVSWYQQVLGQGPQFIFQYYEKEERGRGNFPDRFSARQFPNYSSELNVNALLLGDSALYLCASSNGQGASQPQHFGDGTRLSIL.

The DNA for the CDR3 is TGTGCCAGCAGTCTCGAAGAGACCCAGTACTTC. This translates into CASSLEETQYF. The gene calls are TRBV12-3 or TRBV12-4 and TRBJ2-5, with D hard to call. The CDR3 spans 11 residues. The V gene lost 5 bases and the J gene lost 3 bases, with 4 bases spanning the gap.

The chain links TRBV27 to TRBJ2-7, with 7 bases lining up with TRBD1. Germline CDR1 MNHEY, CDR2 SMNVEV (reference sequence). V trimming: 4 bases; J trimming: 0 bases; junction bases outside the gene matches: 6. The CDR3 totals 15 residues. The CDR3, as DNA: TGTGCCAGCAGTTCTGTGGGACAGAACTCCTACGAGCAGTACTTC. Protein: CASSSVGQNSYEQYF.

Comments on this clone: The same CDR3 arises from other DNA sequences in this sample as well. The chain has TRBV7-2 and TRBJ2-4; TRBD1 aligns across 7 bases. The CDR3 is 14 residues long. Germline V gene lookup returns CDR1 SGHTA and CDR2 FQGNSA. Trimming cost V 3 bases and J 1 base; bases outside gene matches: 0. The chain's CDR3 is CASSLDRAKNIQYF. The CDR3 nucleotides read TGTGCCAGCAGCTTGGACAGGGCCAAAAACATTCAGTACTTC.

This clone was recorded only once. The rearrangement uses TRBV27 and TRBJ1-6, with 7 bases lining up with TRBD1. Per the germline V gene, CDR1 is MNHEY and CDR2 is SMNVEV (reference sequence). There are 19 residues in the CDR3. V was clipped by 5 bases and J by 0 bases; unmatched bases: 13. The CDR3 coding sequence is TGTGCCAGCAGTCCCCTGGTGGGAACAGGGGACTCCTATAATTCACCCCTCCACTTT. It codes for CASSPLVGTGDSYNSPLHF.

The V gene is TRBV6-2 or TRBV6-3, the J gene TRBJ2-1, with D hard to call. V dropped 5 bases and J dropped 10 bases, with 12 bases sitting between them. CDR3 size: 12 residues. Germline loops: CDR1 MNHEY, CDR2 SVGEGT. The CDR3 region has the DNA TGTGCCAGCAGTGCGATTATGAGGGAGCAGTTCTTC. This gives the protein CASSAIMREQFF.

The J gene is TRBJ2-1, the V gene TRBV28, with D unclear. The germline V gene encodes CDR1 MDHEN and CDR2 SYDVKM. This CDR3 has 13 residues. Deletions cut 2 bases from V and 2 bases from J, with 4 bases between. The CDR3: CASSLPTYNEQFF. DNA for the CDR3: TGTGCCAGCAGTTTACCCACCTACAATGAGCAGTTCTTC.

The chain couples TRBV24-1 to TRBJ2-3, with 8 bases aligning to TRBD1. The germline V gene has CDR1 KGHDR and CDR2 SFDVKD. Losses at the gene ends were 4 bases for V and 2 bases for J; bases not matched to a gene: 7. CDR3 length: 16 residues. This CDR3 reads CATSDRTGRYTDTQYF. In DNA form, the CDR3 reads TGTGCCACCAGTGACCGGACAGGGAGGTACACAGATACGCAGTATTTT.

This sequence joins TRBV7-3 and TRBJ2-3, with a possible D match to TRBD2 (6 bases). This CDR3 comprises 14 residues. V dropped 5 bases and J dropped 2 bases, with 11 bases sitting between them. Germline-derived CDR1 and CDR2 are SGHTA and FQGTGA. The CDR3 region is CASSPGLSTDTQYF. As DNA, the CDR3 is TGTGCCAGCAGCCCGGGACTTTCCACAGATACGCAGTATTTT.

The rearrangement joins TRBV24-1 to TRBJ2-1; weak D call: TRBD2 (5 bases). CDR1 and CDR2 (germline): KGHDR, SFDVKD. The germline V and J ends were trimmed by 5 bases and 6 bases, with 13 bases remaining between them. CDR3 size: 14 residues. This CDR3 reads CATSGDYSANEQFF. The CDR3 bases are TGTGCCACCAGTGGCGACTATTCAGCCAATGAGCAGTTCTTC.

The genes are TRBV2 and TRBJ1-2; the D is unclear. Per the germline V gene, CDR1 is SNHLY and CDR2 is FYNNEI. This CDR3 has 16 amino acids. V was clipped by 2 bases and J by 4 bases, with 17 bases between them. The CDR3 nucleotides read TGTGCCAGCAGTGAATTGGGAGGCAGTTTCCTCTATGGCTACACCTTC. Protein: CASSELGGSFLYGYTF. Drawing the rest from reference TRBV2 and TRBJ1-2, the complete variable domain is EPEVTQTPSHQVTQMGQEVILRCVPISNHLYFYWYRQILGQKVEFLVSFYNNEISEKSEIFDDQFSVERPDGSNFTLKIRSTKLEDSAMYFCASSELGGSFLYGYTFGSGTRLTVV.

V is TRBV19 and J is TRBJ1-2; TRBD1 matches 9 bases. V lost 7 bases and J lost 2; bases outside the gene matches: 11. The CDR3 contains 16 residues. Germline CDR1 reads LNHDA; CDR2 reads SQIVND (reference sequence). CDR3 loop: CASNLLGQGRNYGYTF. The CDR3 DNA follows: TGTGCCAGTAACCTACTCGGACAGGGGCGGAACTATGGCTACACCTTC. Looking up the rest from reference TRBV19 and TRBJ1-2 gives the full variable domain: DGGITQSPKYLFRKEGQNVTLSCEQNLNHDAMYWYRQDPGQGLRLIYYSQIVNDFQKGDIAEGYSVSREKKESFPLTVTSAQKNPTAFYLCASNLLGQGRNYGYTFGSGTRLTVV.

This chain joins TRBV28 and TRBJ2-7; D ambiguous. The CDR3 totals 13 residues. The V end was cut by 5 bases, the J end by 6 bases, with 14 bases between. Germline values: CDR1 MDHEN, CDR2 SYDVKM. The CDR3 spells CASSPPPASEQYF. The DNA for the CDR3 is TGTGCCAGCAGTCCGCCGCCGGCTAGCGAGCAGTACTTC.

V gene TRBV24-1 combines with J gene TRBJ2-5; the D gene is possibly TRBD2 (5 bases). Trimming pared 4 bases from V and 5 bases from J, leaving 16 bases between. This CDR3 is built from 15 residues. Germline lookup yields CDR1 KGHDR and CDR2 SFDVKD. CDR3 in amino acids: CATSEPGLSKETQYF. Here the CDR3 DNA reads TGTGCCACCAGTGAACCCGGACTTTCGAAGGAGACCCAGTACTTC.

The J gene is TRBJ2-5, the V gene TRBV18; 8 bases are a match to TRBD2. The V gene end was trimmed by 2 bases and the J gene end by 2 bases; junction bases not matched to a gene: 4. Germline V gene data show CDR1 as KGHSH and CDR2 as LQKENI. The CDR3 is made up of 15 amino acids. CDR3 region: CASSPSGGLQETQYF. CDR3 coding DNA: TGTGCCAGCTCACCAAGCGGGGGACTACAAGAGACCCAGTACTTC.

CDR3 coding DNA: TGTGCCAGCGGAGGTGTTGAGCGGGTGATTGGCTCACCCCTCCACTTT. Protein sequence: CASGGVERVIGSPLHF. The chain is built from TRBV6-4 and TRBJ1-6; D call uncertain. CDR3 length: 16 amino acids. V lost 8 bases to trimming and J lost 10 bases, with 24 bases between them. CDR1 is MRHNA, CDR2 SNTAGT, per germline.

This clone was recorded once. This chain connects TRBV27 to TRBJ1-6; 8 nucleotides line up with TRBD1. The V gene's germline CDR1 is MNHEY and CDR2 SMNVEV (reference sequence). The CDR3 totals 17 residues. V lost 7 bases to trimming and J lost 2 bases; unmatched junction nucleotides: 10. For the CDR3, the DNA is TGTGCCAGCAAACATACAGGGGGACGGACCTATAATTCACCCCTCCACTTT. Residues: CASKHTGGRTYNSPLHF.

The V and J genes are TRBV3-1 (or the pseudogene TRBV3-2) and TRBJ2-6; maybe TRBD2 (5 bases). The CDR3 sequence is 18 residues long. Trimming removed 4 bases at V and 0 bases at J, with 16 bases between. Germline CDR1 reads LGHDT; CDR2 reads YNNKEL (reference sequence). In DNA form, the CDR3 reads TGTGCCAGCAGCCCCGGAAAAGAGGGTGCCTCTGGGGCCAACGTCCTGACTTTC. As protein: CASSPGKEGASGANVLTF.

V usage is TRBV20-1 and J usage is TRBJ2-7; tentative D call: TRBD1 (5 bases). Trimming removed 6 bases from V and 3 bases from J, with 9 bases in between. The CDR3 consists of 11 residues. Germline values: CDR1 DFQATT, CDR2 SNEGSKA (reference sequence). The CDR3 DNA sequence: TGCAGTGCCCCAAGGGGCTACGAGCAGTACTTC. Protein: CSAPRGYEQYF.

The V and J genes are TRBV29-1 and TRBJ2-3; 8 nucleotides agree with TRBD1. This CDR3 is built from 14 residues. Germline V lookup: CDR1 SQVTM, CDR2 ANQGSEA. V lost 5 bases, J lost 5 bases, and 9 bases stayed unmatched. The CDR3 region has the DNA TGCAGCGTTCCCCGGGACAGGATTCTAGATACGCAGTATTTT. This gives the protein CSVPRDRILDTQYF.

The chain joins TRBV4-1 to TRBJ1-2; the match to TRBD1 covers 11 bases. Germline CDR1 reads MGHRA; CDR2 reads YSYEKL. Trimming took 4 bases from V and 5 from J; bases not matched to a gene: 3. The CDR3 runs to 14 residues. The CDR3 loop is CASSPGQGEYGYTF. For the CDR3, the DNA is TGCGCCAGCAGCCCGGGACAGGGGGAGTATGGCTACACCTTC.

This rearrangement joins TRBV9 to TRBJ1-3; 7 bases agree with TRBD1. This CDR3 region has 15 residues. The junction had 3 bases not matched to a gene; V was cut back by 3 bases and J by 0 bases. Per the germline V gene, CDR1 is SGDLS and CDR2 is YYNGEE. The CDR3 region is CASSAGQNSGNTIYF. For the CDR3, the DNA is TGTGCCAGCAGCGCGGGACAGAACTCTGGAAACACCATATATTTT.

The V and J genes are TRBV28 and TRBJ1-3, with D possibly being TRBD1 (5 bases). The V gene lost 7 bases and the J gene lost 0 bases, with 19 bases spanning the gap. The CDR3 is made up of 17 amino acids. Germline CDR1 is MDHEN and CDR2 is SYDVKM. CDR3 in amino acids: CASTHGAGLSSGNTIYF. In DNA, the CDR3 is TGTGCCAGCACCCACGGGGCGGGGTTGAGCTCTGGAAACACCATATATTTT.

This clone appeared a single time. The J gene is TRBJ1-1, the V gene TRBV24-1, with 9 bases lining up with TRBD1. The germline V gene has CDR1 KGHDR and CDR2 SFDVKD. Trimming removed 7 bases from V and 4 bases from J; junction bases left unmatched: 3. The CDR3 is 13 amino acids. This chain's CDR3 is CATRGQGITEAFF. CDR3 DNA: TGTGCCACCAGGGGACAGGGAATCACTGAAGCTTTCTTT.

This chain joins TRBV5-1 and TRBJ1-3; the D is unclear. Germline V gives CDR1 SGHRS, CDR2 YFSETQ. The CDR3 is 15 amino acids. Trimming shortened V by 0 bases and J by 3 bases, and 10 bases separated the two germline ends. As DNA, the CDR3 is TGCGCCAGCAGCTTGGGGACTAGGAATGGAAACACCATATATTTT. This gives the protein CASSLGTRNGNTIYF.